This is a list of T cell receptor beta chains from one sample in a study of shared clonotypes between healthy human individuals. TCRdb's table, derived via immunoSEQ multiplex PCR, lists solely in-frame clones and lacks some. The sample comprises 2 million or so clones, 85% to 95% of which are singletons, and roughly 1.1% rests with the top ten. Source material: naive CD8+ T cells sorted from blood. The receptors here all came from a man between 18 and 35 years old in good health. The CDR3 runs from the conserved cysteine through the conserved F or W. D genes are given only for firm matches. The size field is filled for only some rows; it gives once, few, many or a size class.

abundance: .; d_gene: TRBD2; j_gene: TRBJ2-2; v_gene: TRBV7-6; CDR3aa: CASSLAGLAGEGGELFF; CDR3nt: TGTGCCAGCAGCTTAGCGGGACTAGCGGGAGAGGGCGGGGAGCTGTTTTTT
abundance: .; d_gene: .; j_gene: TRBJ2-2; v_gene: TRBV5-1; CDR3aa: CASSLGYGYTGELFF; CDR3nt: TGCGCCAGCAGCTTGGGCTACGGATACACCGGGGAGCTGTTTTTT
abundance: .; d_gene: .; j_gene: TRBJ2-7; v_gene: TRBV4-3; CDR3aa: CASSQVGDLSYEQYF; CDR3nt: TGCGCCAGCAGCCAAGTGGGGGATCTCTCCTACGAGCAGTACTTC
abundance: .; d_gene: TRBD2; j_gene: TRBJ2-7; v_gene: TRBV7-2; CDR3aa: CASSPRLAGGPYEQYF; CDR3nt: TGTGCCAGCAGCCCCCGCCTAGCGGGAGGGCCCTACGAGCAGTACTTC
abundance: .; d_gene: .; j_gene: TRBJ2-1; v_gene: TRBV13; CDR3aa: CASSLGRGSNEQFF; CDR3nt: TGTGCCAGCAGCTTAGGCCGGGGTAGCAATGAGCAGTTCTTC
abundance: .; d_gene: TRBD2; j_gene: TRBJ2-7; v_gene: TRBV29-1; CDR3aa: CSVVPGGYEQYF; CDR3nt: TGCAGCGTTGTACCGGGGGGCTACGAGCAGTACTTC
abundance: .; d_gene: .; j_gene: TRBJ2-7; v_gene: TRBV6-6; CDR3aa: CASSYMATYEQYF; CDR3nt: TGTGCCAGCAGTTACATGGCTACCTACGAGCAGTACTTC
abundance: .; d_gene: .; j_gene: TRBJ1-1; v_gene: TRBV27; CDR3aa: CASRPGRNTEAFF; CDR3nt: TGTGCCTCACGTCCAGGTCGGAACACTGAAGCTTTCTTT
abundance: .; d_gene: TRBD2; j_gene: TRBJ2-5; v_gene: TRBV5-4; CDR3aa: CASSSGGEETQYF; CDR3nt: TGTGCCAGCAGTTCGGGGGGGGAAGAGACCCAGTACTTC
abundance: .; d_gene: TRBD1; j_gene: TRBJ1-2; v_gene: TRBV12-5; CDR3aa: CASGFANYERTGGADGYTF; CDR3nt: TGTGCTAGTGGTTTTGCCAACTACGAACGGACAGGGGGCGCGGATGGCTACACCTTC
abundance: .; d_gene: TRBD2; j_gene: TRBJ2-1; v_gene: TRBV10-1; CDR3aa: CASTTRGTPNGYNEQFF; CDR3nt: TGCGCCAGCACTACGCGGGGGACCCCTAACGGCTACAATGAGCAGTTCTTC
abundance: few; d_gene: .; j_gene: TRBJ2-7; v_gene: TRBV10-1; CDR3aa: CASSPSVDLSYEQYF; CDR3nt: TGCGCCAGCAGCCCGAGTGTAGACCTCTCCTACGAGCAGTACTTC
abundance: .; d_gene: TRBD2; j_gene: TRBJ2-1; v_gene: TRBV27; CDR3aa: CASSLGGLAVFYNEQFF; CDR3nt: TGTGCCAGCAGCCTTGGTGGGCTAGCGGTTTTCTACAATGAGCAGTTCTTC
abundance: .; d_gene: .; j_gene: TRBJ2-7; v_gene: TRBV27; CDR3aa: CASSGTGGYEQYF; CDR3nt: TGTGCCAGCAGTGGGACGGGCGGCTACGAGCAGTACTTC
abundance: .; d_gene: TRBD2; j_gene: TRBJ2-7; v_gene: TRBV2; CDR3aa: CASSEGGTSGIFSYEQYF; CDR3nt: TGTGCCAGCAGTGAAGGGGGGACTAGCGGGATTTTCTCCTACGAGCAGTACTTC
abundance: .; d_gene: .; j_gene: TRBJ2-7; v_gene: TRBV7-2; CDR3aa: CASSLEYSYEQYF; CDR3nt: TGTGCCAGCAGCTTAGAGTACTCCTACGAGCAGTACTTC
abundance: few; d_gene: .; j_gene: TRBJ1-6; v_gene: TRBV7-6; CDR3aa: CASSLEVTGTPLHF; CDR3nt: TGTGCCAGCAGCTTAGAAGTTACAGGGACACCCCTCCACTTT